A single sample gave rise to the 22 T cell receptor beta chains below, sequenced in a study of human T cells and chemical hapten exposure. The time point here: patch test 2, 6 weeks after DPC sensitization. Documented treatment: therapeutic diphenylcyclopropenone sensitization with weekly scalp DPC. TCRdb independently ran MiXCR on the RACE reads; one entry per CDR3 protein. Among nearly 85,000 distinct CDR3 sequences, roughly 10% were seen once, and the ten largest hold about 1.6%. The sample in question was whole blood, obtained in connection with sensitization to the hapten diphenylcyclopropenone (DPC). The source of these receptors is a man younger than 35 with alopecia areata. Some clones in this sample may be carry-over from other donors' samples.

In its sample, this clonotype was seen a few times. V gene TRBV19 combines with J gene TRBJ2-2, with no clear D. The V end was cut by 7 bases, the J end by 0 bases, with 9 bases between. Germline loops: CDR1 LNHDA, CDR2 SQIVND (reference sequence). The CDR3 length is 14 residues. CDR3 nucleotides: TGTGCCAGTACTCCTTCGACGAACACCGGGGAGCTGTTTTTT. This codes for CASTPSTNTGELFF.

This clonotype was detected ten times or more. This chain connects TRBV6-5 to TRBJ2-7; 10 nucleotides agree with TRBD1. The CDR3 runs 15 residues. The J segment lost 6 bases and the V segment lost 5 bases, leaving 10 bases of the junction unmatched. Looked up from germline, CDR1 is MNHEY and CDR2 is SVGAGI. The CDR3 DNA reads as TGTGCCAGCAGTCCGGGACAGGGGTTCCTCCTCGAGCAGTACGTC. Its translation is CASSPGQGFLLEQYV.

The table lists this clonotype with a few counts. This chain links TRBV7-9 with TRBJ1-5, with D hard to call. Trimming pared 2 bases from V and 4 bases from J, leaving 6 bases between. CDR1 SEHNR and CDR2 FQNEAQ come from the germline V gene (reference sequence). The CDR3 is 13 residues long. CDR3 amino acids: CASSLNENQPQHF. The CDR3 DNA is TGTGCCAGCAGCTTAAATGAAAATCAGCCCCAGCATTTT.

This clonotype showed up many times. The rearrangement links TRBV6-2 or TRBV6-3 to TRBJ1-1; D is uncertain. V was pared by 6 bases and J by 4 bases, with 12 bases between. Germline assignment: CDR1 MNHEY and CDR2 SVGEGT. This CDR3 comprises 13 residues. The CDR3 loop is CASSGGIITEAFF. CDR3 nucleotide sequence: TGTGCCAGCAGCGGTGGGATTATCACTGAAGCTTTCTTT.

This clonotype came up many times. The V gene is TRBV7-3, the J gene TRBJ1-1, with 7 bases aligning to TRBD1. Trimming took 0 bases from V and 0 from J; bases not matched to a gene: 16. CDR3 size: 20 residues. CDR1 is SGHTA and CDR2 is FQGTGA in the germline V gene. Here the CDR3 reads CASSLTAPPGGRRMNTEAFF. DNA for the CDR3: TGTGCCAGCAGCTTAACCGCCCCCCCAGGGGGTCGGAGGATGAACACTGAAGCTTTCTTT.

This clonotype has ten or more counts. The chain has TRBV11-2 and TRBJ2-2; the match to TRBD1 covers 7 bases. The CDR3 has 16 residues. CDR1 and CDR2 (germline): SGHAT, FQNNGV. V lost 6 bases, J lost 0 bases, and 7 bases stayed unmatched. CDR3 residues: CASRRPGGTNTGELFF. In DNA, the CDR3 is TGTGCCAGCAGAAGACCAGGGGGAACGAACACCGGGGAGCTGTTTTTT.

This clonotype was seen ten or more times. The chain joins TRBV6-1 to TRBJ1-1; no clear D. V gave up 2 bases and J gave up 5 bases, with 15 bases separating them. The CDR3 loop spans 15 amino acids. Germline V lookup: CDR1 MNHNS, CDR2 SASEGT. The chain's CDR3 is CASSELDASWTEAFF. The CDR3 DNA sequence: TGTGCCAGCAGTGAATTGGATGCTTCTTGGACTGAAGCTTTCTTT.

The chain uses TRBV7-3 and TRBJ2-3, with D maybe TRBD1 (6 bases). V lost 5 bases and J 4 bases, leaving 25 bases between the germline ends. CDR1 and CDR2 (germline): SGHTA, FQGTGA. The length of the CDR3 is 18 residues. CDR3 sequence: CASSLRTTGNRAPDTQYF. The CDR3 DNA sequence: TGTGCCAGCAGCCTGAGAACCACCGGGAACAGGGCCCCAGATACGCAGTATTTT. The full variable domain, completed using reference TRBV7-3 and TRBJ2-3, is GAGVSQTPSNKVTEKGKYVELRCDPISGHTALYWYRQSLGQGPEFLIYFQGTGAADDSGLPNDRFFAVRPEGSVSTLKIQRTERGDSAVYLCASSLRTTGNRAPDTQYFGPGTRLTVL.

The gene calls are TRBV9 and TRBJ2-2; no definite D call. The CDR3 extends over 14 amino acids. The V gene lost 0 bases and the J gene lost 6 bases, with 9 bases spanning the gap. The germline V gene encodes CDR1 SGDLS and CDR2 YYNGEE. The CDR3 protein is CASSVAPLSGELFF. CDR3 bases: TGTGCCAGCAGCGTAGCCCCACTCTCCGGGGAGCTGTTTTTT.

The CDR3 loop is CSVVEEGETQYF. The CDR3 region has the DNA TGCAGCGTTGTTGAGGAGGGGGAGACCCAGTACTTC. The chain employs TRBV29-1 and TRBJ2-5; maybe TRBD2 (6 bases). Trimming stripped 4 bases from V and 5 bases from J, with 11 bases between. CDR1 and CDR2 (germline): SQVTM, ANQGSEA. The length of the CDR3 is 12 residues.

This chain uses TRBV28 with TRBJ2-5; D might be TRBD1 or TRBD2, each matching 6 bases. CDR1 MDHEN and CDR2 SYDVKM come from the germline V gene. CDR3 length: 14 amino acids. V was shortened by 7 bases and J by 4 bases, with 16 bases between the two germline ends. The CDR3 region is CASNLGGRGETQYF. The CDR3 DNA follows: TGTGCCAGCAATCTAGGGGGGCGCGGAGAGACCCAGTACTTC. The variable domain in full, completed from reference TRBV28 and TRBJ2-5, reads DVKVTQSSRYLVKRTGEKVFLECVQDMDHENMFWYRQDPGLGLRLIYFSYDVKMKEKGDIPEGYSVSREKKERFSLILESASTNQTSMYLCASNLGGRGETQYFGPGTRLLVL.

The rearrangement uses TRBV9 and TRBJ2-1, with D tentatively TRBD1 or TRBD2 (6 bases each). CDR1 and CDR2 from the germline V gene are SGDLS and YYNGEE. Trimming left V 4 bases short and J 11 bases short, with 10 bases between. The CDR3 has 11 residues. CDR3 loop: CASSTGDKQFF. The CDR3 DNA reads TGTGCCAGCAGCACGGGGGACAAGCAGTTCTTC.

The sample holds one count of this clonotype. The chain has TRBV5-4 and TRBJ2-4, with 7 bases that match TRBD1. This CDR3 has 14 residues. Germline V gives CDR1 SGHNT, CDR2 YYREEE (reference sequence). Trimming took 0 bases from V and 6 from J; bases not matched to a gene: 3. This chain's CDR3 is CASSLGDSSNIQYF. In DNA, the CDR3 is TGTGCCAGCAGCTTGGGGGACAGCTCAAACATTCAGTACTTC.

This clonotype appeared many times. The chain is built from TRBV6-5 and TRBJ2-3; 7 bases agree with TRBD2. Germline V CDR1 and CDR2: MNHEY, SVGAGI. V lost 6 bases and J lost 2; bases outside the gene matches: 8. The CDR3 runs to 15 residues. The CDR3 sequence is CASRGLRIYTDTQYF. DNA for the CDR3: TGTGCCAGCAGGGGACTACGCATATACACAGATACGCAGTATTTT.

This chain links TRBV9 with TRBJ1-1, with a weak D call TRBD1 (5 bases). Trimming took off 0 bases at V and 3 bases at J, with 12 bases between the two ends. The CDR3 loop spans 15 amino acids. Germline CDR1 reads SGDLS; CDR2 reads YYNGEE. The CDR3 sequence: CASSVDGGAYTEAFF. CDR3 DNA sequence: TGTGCCAGCAGCGTAGATGGAGGGGCGTACACTGAAGCTTTCTTT.

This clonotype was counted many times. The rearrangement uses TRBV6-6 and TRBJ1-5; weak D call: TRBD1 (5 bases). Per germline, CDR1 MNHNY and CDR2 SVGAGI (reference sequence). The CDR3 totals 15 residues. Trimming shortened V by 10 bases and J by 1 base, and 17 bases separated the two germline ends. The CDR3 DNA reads TGTGCCACCCTTAGGCAGGGAGGGAGCAATCAGCCCCAGCATTTT. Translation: CATLRQGGSNQPQHF.

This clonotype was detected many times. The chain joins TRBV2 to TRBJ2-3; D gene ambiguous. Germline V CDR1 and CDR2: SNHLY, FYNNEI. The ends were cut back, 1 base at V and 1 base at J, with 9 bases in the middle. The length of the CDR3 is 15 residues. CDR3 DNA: TGTGCCAGCAGTGAAGTGGACGTCCGCACAGATACGCAGTATTTT. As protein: CASSEVDVRTDTQYF.

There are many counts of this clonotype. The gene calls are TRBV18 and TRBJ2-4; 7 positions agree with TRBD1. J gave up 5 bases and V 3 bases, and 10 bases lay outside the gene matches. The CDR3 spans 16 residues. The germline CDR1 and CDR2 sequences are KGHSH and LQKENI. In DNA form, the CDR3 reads TGTGCCAGCTCACCCGATGACAGGGAAGTCCAAAACATTCAGTACTTC. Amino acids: CASSPDDREVQNIQYF.

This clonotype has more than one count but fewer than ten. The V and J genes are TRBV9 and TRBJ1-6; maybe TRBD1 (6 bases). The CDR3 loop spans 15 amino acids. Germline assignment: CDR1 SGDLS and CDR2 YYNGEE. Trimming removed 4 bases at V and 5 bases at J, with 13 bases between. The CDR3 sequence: CASSSSDSNNSPLHF. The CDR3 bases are TGTGCCAGCAGCTCCTCGGACAGTAATAATTCACCCCTCCACTTT.

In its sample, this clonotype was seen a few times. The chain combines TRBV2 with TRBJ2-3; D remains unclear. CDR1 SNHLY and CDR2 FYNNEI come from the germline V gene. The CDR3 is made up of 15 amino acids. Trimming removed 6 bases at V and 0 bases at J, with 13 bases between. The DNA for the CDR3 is TGTGCCAGCAGCACCGGACGGTTTAGCACAGATACGCAGTATTTT. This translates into CASSTGRFSTDTQYF.

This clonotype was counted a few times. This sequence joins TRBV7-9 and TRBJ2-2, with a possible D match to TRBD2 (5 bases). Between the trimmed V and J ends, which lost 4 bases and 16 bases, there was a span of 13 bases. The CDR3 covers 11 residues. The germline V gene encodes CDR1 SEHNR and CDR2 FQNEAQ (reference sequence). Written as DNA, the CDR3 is TGTGCCAGCAGCTCAGGTCCCCGGGGGTTTTTT. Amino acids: CASSSGPRGFF.

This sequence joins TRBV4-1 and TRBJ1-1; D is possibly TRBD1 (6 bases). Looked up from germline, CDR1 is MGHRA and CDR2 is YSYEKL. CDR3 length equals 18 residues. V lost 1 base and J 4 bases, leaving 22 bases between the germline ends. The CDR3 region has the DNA TGCGCCAGCAGCCAAGGGAGTTTTTTGCTGGAGGGGGTCACTGAAGCTTTCTTT. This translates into CASSQGSFLLEGVTEAFF.